This entry lists 8 T cell receptor beta chains sequenced from one sample in a study of blood T cell repertoires in COVID-19. Assay: immunoSEQ multiplex PCR; the TCRdb copy retains only in-frame clones and omits some. This sample has roughly 250,000 clones, with roughly 87% found just once. The sample consisted of PBMCs or T cells enriched from blood (not recorded which). The receptors were gathered from a woman aged 30 to 39 with acute COVID-19.

This clone occurred a few times. This chain joins TRBV4-1 and TRBJ1-4; D may be TRBD1 (5 bases). CDR3 length: 14 amino acids. Looked up from germline, CDR1 is MGHRA and CDR2 is YSYEKL. With 4 bases removed from V and 10 bases from J, the gap between germline ends came to 16 bases. The DNA for the CDR3 is TGCGCCAGCAGCCCGGACATGGGACTGAGAAAACTGTTTTTT. This gives the protein CASSPDMGLRKLFF.

V and J are TRBV19 and TRBJ2-3; D is perhaps TRBD2 (6 bases). V gave up 6 bases and J gave up 2 bases, with 9 bases separating them. The CDR3 runs to 13 residues. Germline CDR1 LNHDA, CDR2 SQIVND (reference sequence). As DNA, the CDR3 is TGTGCCAGTAGGAGGGACTTCACAGATACGCAGTATTTT. Protein product: CASRRDFTDTQYF.

The chain carries TRBV5-1 and TRBJ2-7; 8 positions agree with TRBD1. In germline, CDR1 is SGHRS, CDR2 YFSETQ. With 2 bases clipped from V and 5 bases from J, the junction kept 9 bases outside the gene matches. This CDR3 is built from 15 residues. The CDR3 region is CASSLGRTGLDEQYF. The DNA of the CDR3 is TGCGCCAGCAGCTTAGGCAGGACAGGGCTCGACGAGCAGTACTTC.

This clone has a single count. The rearrangement links TRBV7-2 to TRBJ2-3, with 10 bases lining up with TRBD2. This CDR3 is 18 amino acids long. V was pared by 2 bases and J by 0 bases, with 8 bases of the junction left unmatched. Germline CDR1 reads SGHTA; CDR2 reads FQGNSA. The CDR3 loop reads CASSLRVAGGTSTDTQYF. CDR3 DNA: TGTGCCAGCAGCTTAAGGGTAGCGGGAGGAACAAGCACAGATACGCAGTATTTT. The full variable domain, its missing parts supplied by reference TRBV7-2 and TRBJ2-3, is GAGVSQSPSNKVTEKGKDVELRCDPISGHTALYWYRQSLGQGLEFLIYFQGNSAPDKSGLPSDRFSAERTGGSVSTLTIQRTQQEDSAVYLCASSLRVAGGTSTDTQYFGPGTRLTVL.

J is TRBJ1-4 and V is TRBV6-5; D might be TRBD1 (5 bases). Germline assignment: CDR1 MNHEY and CDR2 SVGAGI. The CDR3 sequence is 15 residues long. V was clipped by 9 bases and J by 0 bases, with 14 bases between them. The CDR3 nucleotides are TGTGCCAGTCGCCGGGACTCACCAACTAATGAAAAACTGTTTTTT. It encodes CASRRDSPTNEKLFF.

The table lists this clone with a count of one. The rearrangement joins TRBV20-1 to TRBJ2-1, with 9 bases that match TRBD2. The V gene end was trimmed by 3 bases and the J gene end by 4 bases; junction bases not matched to a gene: 7. Germline V gene lookup returns CDR1 DFQATT and CDR2 SNEGSKA (reference sequence). This CDR3 region has 15 residues. Here the CDR3 reads CSASKAGGLYNEQFF. In nucleotides, the CDR3 is TGCAGTGCTAGTAAGGCGGGAGGGCTTTACAATGAGCAGTTCTTC.

This clone was detected once. The chain uses TRBV7-8 and TRBJ2-1, with 7 bases aligning to TRBD2. Germline V gene sequence: CDR1 SGHVS, CDR2 FQNEAQ. Trimming cost V 5 bases and J 7 bases; bases outside gene matches: 11. The CDR3 is made up of 15 amino acids. CDR3 nucleotide sequence: TGTGCCAGCAGCAGCGGGACTCTCGCGCCGAATGAGCAGTTCTTC. Amino acid sequence: CASSSGTLAPNEQFF.

The chain carries TRBV15 and TRBJ1-2, with D hard to call. CDR1 is LNHNV, CDR2 YYDKDF, per germline (reference sequence). This CDR3 region has 14 residues. Trimming took off 0 bases at V and 6 bases at J, with 11 bases between the two ends. Here the CDR3 DNA reads TGTGCCACCAGCAGAGACACATCCGCCAATGGCTACACCTTC. The encoded protein is CATSRDTSANGYTF.